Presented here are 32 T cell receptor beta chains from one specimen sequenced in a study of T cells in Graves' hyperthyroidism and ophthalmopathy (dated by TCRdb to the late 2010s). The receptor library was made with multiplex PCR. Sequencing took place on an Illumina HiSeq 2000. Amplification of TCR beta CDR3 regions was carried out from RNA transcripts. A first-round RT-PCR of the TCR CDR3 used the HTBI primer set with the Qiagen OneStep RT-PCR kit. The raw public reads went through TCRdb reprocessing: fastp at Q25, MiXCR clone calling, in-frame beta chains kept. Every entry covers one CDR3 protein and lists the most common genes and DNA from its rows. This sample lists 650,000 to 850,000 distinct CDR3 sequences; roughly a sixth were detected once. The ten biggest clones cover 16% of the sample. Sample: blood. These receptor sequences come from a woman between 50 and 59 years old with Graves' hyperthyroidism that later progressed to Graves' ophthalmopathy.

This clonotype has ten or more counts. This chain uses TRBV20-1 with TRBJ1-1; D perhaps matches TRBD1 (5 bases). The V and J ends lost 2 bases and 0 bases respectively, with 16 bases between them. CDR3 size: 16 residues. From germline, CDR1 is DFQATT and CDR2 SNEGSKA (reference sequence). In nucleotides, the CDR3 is TGCAGTGCTAGACCTCCACAGGCCGCCTTGAACACTGAAGCTTTCTTT. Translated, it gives CSARPPQAALNTEAFF.

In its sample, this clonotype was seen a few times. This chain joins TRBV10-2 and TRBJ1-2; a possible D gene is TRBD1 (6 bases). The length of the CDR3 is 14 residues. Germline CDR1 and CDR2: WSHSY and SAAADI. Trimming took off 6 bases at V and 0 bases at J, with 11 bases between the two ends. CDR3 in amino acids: CASSVQGSNYGYTF. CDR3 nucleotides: TGCGCCAGCAGCGTACAGGGATCTAACTATGGCTACACCTTC.

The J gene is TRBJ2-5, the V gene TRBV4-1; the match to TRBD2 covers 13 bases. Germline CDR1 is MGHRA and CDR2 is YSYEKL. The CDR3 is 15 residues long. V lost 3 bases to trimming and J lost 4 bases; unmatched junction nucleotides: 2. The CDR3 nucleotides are TGCGCCAGCAGCCAGGGACTAGCGGGGTTAGAGACCCAGTACTTC. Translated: CASSQGLAGLETQYF.

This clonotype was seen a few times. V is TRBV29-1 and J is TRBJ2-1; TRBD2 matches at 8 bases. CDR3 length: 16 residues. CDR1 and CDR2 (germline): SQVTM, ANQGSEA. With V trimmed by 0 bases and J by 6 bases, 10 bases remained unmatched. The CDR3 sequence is CSVEESGTRGFNEQFF. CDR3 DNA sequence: TGCAGCGTTGAAGAGAGCGGGACTAGAGGTTTCAATGAGCAGTTCTTC.

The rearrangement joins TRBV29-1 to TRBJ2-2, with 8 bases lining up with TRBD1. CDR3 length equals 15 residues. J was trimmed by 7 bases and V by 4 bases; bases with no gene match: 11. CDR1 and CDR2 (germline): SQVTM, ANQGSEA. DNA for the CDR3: TGCAGCGTTGCCAGGACAGGGAGAGTCGACGGGGAGCTGTTTTTT. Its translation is CSVARTGRVDGELFF.

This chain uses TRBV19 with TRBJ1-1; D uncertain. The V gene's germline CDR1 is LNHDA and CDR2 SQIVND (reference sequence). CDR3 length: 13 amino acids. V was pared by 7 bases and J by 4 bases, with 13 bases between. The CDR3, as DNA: TGTGCCAGTACGTTTGCGGGTTTCACTGAAGCTTTCTTT. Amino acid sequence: CASTFAGFTEAFF.

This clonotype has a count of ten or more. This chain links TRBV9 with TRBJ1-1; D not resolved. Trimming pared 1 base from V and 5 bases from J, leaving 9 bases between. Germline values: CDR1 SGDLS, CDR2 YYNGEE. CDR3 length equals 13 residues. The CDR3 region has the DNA TGTGCCAGCAGCGTATCGTTGACAACTGAAGCTTTCTTT. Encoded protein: CASSVSLTTEAFF. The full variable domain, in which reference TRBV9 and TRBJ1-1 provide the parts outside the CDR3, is DSGVTQTPKHLITATGQRVTLRCSPRSGDLSVYWYQQSLDQGLQFLIQYYNGEERAKGNILERFSAQQFPDLHSELNLSSLELGDSALYFCASSVSLTTEAFFGQGTRLTVV.

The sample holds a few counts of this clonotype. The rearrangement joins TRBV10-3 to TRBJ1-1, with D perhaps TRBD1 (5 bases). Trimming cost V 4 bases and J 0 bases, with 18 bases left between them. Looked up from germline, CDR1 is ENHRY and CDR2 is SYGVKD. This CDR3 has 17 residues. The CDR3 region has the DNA TGTGCCATCAGTGCGTTCTCTGGGGCAGAGATGAACACTGAAGCTTTCTTT. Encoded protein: CAISAFSGAEMNTEAFF.

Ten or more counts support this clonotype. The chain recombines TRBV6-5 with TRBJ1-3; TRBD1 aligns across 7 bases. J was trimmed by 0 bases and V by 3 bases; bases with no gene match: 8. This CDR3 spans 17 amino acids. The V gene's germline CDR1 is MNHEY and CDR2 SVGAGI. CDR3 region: CASSYTGQASSGNTIYF. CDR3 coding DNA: TGTGCCAGCAGTTATACCGGACAGGCGAGCTCTGGAAACACCATATATTTT.

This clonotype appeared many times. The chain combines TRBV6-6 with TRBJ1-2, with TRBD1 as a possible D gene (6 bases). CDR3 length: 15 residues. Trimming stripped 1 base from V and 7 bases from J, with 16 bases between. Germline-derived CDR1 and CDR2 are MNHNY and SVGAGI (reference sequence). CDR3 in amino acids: CASSYFSMGAGGYTF. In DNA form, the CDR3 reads TGTGCCAGCAGTTACTTCTCAATGGGGGCCGGTGGCTACACCTTC.

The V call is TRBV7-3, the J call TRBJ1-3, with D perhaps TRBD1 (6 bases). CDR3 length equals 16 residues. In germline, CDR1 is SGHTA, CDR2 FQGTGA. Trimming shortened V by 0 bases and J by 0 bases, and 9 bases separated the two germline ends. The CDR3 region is CASSLTPTGSGNTIYF. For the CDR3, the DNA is TGTGCCAGCAGCTTAACCCCGACAGGCTCTGGAAACACCATATATTTT. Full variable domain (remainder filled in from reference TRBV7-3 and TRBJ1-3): GAGVSQTPSNKVTEKGKYVELRCDPISGHTALYWYRQSLGQGPEFLIYFQGTGAADDSGLPNDRFFAVRPEGSVSTLKIQRTERGDSAVYLCASSLTPTGSGNTIYFGEGSWLTVV.

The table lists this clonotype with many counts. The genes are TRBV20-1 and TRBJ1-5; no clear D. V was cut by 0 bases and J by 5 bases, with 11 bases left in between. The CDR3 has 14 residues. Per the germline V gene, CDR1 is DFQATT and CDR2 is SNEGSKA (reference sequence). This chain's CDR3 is CSARDRGTYQPQHF. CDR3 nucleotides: TGCAGTGCTAGAGATCGGGGTACCTATCAGCCCCAGCATTTT.

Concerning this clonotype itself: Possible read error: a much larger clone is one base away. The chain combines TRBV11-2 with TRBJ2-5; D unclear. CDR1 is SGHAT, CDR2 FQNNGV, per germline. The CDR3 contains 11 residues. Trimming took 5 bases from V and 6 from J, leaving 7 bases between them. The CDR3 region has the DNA TGTGCCAGCAGCCCTTCTCAGACCCAGTACTTC. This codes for CASSPSQTQYF.

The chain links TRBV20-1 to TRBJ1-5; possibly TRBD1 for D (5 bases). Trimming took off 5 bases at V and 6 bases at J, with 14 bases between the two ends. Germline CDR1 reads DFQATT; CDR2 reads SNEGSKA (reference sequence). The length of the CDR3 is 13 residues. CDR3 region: CSAGRGRTQPQHF. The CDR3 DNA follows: TGCAGTGCTGGGAGGGGCAGGACTCAGCCCCAGCATTTT.

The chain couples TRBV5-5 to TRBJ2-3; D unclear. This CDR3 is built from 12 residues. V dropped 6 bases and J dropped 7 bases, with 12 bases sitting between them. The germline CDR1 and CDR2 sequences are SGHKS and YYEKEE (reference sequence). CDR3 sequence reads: CASIHLPNTQYF. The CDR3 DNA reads TGTGCCAGCATCCATCTCCCTAATACGCAGTATTTT.

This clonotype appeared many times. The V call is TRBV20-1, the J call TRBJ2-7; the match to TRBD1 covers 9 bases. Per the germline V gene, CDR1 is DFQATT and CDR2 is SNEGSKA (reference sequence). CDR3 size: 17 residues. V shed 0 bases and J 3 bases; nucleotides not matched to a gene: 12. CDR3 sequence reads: CSARDIDRDRARYEQYF. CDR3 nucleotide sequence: TGCAGTGCTAGAGACATCGACCGGGACAGGGCGCGCTACGAGCAGTACTTC.

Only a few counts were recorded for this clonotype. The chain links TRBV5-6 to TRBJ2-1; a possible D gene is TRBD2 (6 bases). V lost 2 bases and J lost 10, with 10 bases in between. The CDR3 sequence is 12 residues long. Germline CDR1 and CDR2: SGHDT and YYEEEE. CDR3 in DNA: TGTGCCAGCAGCTTCGTTGCGGGGGAGCAGTTCTTC. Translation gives CASSFVAGEQFF.

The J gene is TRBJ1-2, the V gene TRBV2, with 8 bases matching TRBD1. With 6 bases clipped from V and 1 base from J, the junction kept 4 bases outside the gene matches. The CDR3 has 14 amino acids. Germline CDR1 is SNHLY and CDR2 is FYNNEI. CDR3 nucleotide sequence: TGTGCCAGCAGGGGGGACAGGAGTAACTATGGCTACACCTTC. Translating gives CASRGDRSNYGYTF. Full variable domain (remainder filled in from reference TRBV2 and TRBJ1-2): EPEVTQTPSHQVTQMGQEVILRCVPISNHLYFYWYRQILGQKVEFLVSFYNNEISEKSEIFDDQFSVERPDGSNFTLKIRSTKLEDSAMYFCASRGDRSNYGYTFGSGTRLTVV.

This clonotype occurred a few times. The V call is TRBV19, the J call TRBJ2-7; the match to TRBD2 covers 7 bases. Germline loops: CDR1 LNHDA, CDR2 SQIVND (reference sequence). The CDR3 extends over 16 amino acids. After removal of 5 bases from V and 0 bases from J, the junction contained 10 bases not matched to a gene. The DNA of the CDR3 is TGTGCCAGTAGTCCATCAGGGAGGGGCCTCTCCTACGAGCAGTACTTC. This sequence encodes CASSPSGRGLSYEQYF.

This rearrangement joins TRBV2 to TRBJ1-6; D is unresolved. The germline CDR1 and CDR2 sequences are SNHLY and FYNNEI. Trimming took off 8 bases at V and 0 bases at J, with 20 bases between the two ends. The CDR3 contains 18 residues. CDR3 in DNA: TGTGCCAGCCTAAAACCGGGGAGGACGAGCTCCTATAATTCACCCCTCCACTTT. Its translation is CASLKPGRTSSYNSPLHF.

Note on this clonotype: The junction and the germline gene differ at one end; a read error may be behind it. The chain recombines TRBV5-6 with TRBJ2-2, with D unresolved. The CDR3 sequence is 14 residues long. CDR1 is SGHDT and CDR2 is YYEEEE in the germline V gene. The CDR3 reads CASSLGQSTWELFF. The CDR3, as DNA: TGTGCCAGCAGCTTGGGCCAGAGCACCTGGGAGCTGTTTTTT. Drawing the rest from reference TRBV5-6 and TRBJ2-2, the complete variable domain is DAGVTQSPTHLIKTRGQQVTLRCSPKSGHDTVSWYQQALGQGPQFIFQYYEEEERQRGNFPDRFSGHQFPNYSSELNVNALLLGDSALYLCASSLGQSTWELFFGEGSRLTVL.

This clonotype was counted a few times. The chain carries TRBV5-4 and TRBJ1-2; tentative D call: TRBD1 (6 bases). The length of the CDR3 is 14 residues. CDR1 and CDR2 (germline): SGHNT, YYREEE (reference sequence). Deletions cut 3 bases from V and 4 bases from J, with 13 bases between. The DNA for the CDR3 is TGTGCCAGCAGCTGGACGGGACAAATCTATGGCTACACCTTC. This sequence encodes CASSWTGQIYGYTF.

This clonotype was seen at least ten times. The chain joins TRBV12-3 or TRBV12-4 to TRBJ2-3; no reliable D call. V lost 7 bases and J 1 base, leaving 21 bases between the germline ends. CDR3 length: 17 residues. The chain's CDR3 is CASKGDRSSVGTDTQYF. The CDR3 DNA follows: TGTGCCAGCAAGGGCGATCGGTCTTCGGTTGGCACAGATACGCAGTATTTT.

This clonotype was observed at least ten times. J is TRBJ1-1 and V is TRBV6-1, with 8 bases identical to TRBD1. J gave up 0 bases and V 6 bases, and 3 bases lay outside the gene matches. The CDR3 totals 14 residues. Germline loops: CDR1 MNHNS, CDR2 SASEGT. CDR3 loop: CASRTTGVNTEAFF. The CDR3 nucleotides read TGTGCCAGCAGGACGACAGGGGTGAACACTGAAGCTTTCTTT.

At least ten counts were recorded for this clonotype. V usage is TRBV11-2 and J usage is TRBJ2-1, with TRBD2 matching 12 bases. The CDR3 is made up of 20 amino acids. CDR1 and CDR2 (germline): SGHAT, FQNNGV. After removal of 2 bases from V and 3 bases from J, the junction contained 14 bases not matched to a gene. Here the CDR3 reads CASSLRSSGGAGIRYNEQFF. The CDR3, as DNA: TGTGCCAGCAGCTTACGTTCTAGCGGGGGGGCCGGAATCCGCTACAATGAGCAGTTCTTC.

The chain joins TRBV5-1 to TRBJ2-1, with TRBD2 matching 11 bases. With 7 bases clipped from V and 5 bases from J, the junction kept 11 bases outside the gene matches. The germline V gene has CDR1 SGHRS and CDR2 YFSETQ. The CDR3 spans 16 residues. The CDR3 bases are TGCGCCAGCGACCAATTAGCGGGGGGGCCGCACAATGAGCAGTTCTTC. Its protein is CASDQLAGGPHNEQFF. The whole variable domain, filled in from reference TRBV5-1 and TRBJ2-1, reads KAGVTQTPRYLIKTRGQQVTLSCSPISGHRSVSWYQQTPGQGLQFLFEYFSETQRNKGNFPGRFSGRQFSNSRSEMNVSTLELGDSALYLCASDQLAGGPHNEQFFGPGTRLTVL.

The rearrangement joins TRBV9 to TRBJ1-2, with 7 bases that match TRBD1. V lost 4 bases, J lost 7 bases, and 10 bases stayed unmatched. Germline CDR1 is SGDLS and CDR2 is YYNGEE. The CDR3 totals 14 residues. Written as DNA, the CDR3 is TGTGCCAGCAGCCCCGGAGGAGGGGGCTCTGGCTACACCTTC. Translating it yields CASSPGGGGSGYTF.

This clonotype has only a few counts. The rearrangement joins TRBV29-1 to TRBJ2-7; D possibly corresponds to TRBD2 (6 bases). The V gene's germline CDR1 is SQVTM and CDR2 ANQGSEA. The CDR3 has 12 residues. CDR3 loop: CSIRRGGYEQYF. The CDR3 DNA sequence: TGCAGTATACGACGGGGAGGCTACGAGCAGTACTTC.

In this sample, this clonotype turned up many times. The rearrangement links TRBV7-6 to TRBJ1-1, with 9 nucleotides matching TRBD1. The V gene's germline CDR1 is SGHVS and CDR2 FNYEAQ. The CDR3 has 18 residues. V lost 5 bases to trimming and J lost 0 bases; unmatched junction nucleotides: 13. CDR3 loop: CASSINPGQGFVNTEAFF. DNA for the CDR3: TGTGCCAGCAGCATAAATCCGGGACAGGGTTTTGTGAACACTGAAGCTTTCTTT.

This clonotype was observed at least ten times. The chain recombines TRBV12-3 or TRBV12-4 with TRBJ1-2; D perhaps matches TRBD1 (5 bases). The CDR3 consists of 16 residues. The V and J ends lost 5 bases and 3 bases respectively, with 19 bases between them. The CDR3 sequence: CASSPPGGGDDYGYTF. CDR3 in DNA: TGTGCCAGCAGTCCCCCTGGGGGGGGGGATGACTATGGCTACACCTTC.

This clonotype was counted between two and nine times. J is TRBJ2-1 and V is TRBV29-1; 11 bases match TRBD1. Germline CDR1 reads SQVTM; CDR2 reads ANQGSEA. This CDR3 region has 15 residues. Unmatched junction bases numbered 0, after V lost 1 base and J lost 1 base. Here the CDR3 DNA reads TGCAGCGTTGAAGGGGACAGGGGGTCCTACAATGAGCAGTTCTTC. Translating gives CSVEGDRGSYNEQFF.

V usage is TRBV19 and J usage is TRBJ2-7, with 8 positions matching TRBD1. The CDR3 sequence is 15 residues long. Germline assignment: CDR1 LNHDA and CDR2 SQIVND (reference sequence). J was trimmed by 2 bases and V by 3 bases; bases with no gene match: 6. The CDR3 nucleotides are TGTGCCAGTAGTATGGGGCAGGGGGCTACCTACGAGCAGTACTTC. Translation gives CASSMGQGATYEQYF. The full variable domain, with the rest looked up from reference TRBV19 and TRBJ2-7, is DGGITQSPKYLFRKEGQNVTLSCEQNLNHDAMYWYRQDPGQGLRLIYYSQIVNDFQKGDIAEGYSVSREKKESFPLTVTSAQKNPTAFYLCASSMGQGATYEQYFGPGTRLTVT.